The subject of this entry is one TCR beta chain. Original analysis: Amplifying reference gene primers gave estimates of nucleated cell counts. Repertoires were generated with immunoSEQ multiplex PCR, while TCRdb's copy carries only in-frame clones and drops some. V and J calls and clone size are as listed in that table; D and trimming were resolved from the DNA. The repertoire holds about 150,000 clones, 84% seen once, with roughly 2% in the top ten. The data belong to a study of blood T cell repertoires in COVID-19. Study-level information: PBMCs, B-cell-depleted T cells, or T cells were the source of the cDNA or gDNA that made up the material.

This CDR3 spans 15 amino acids. CDR1 is WSHSY and CDR2 is SAAADI in the germline V gene. V gave up 6 bases and J gave up 5 bases; unmatched junction bases: 12. The V and J genes are TRBV10-2 and TRBJ2-5, with 7 bases matching TRBD1. Sequences were obtained from peripheral blood. This TCR came from an older man with acute or convalescent COVID-19. In DNA, the CDR3 is TGCGCCAGCAGGCCAGGACAGGACGCCGTGGAGACCCAGTACTTC. Translated, it gives CASRPGQDAVETQYF.